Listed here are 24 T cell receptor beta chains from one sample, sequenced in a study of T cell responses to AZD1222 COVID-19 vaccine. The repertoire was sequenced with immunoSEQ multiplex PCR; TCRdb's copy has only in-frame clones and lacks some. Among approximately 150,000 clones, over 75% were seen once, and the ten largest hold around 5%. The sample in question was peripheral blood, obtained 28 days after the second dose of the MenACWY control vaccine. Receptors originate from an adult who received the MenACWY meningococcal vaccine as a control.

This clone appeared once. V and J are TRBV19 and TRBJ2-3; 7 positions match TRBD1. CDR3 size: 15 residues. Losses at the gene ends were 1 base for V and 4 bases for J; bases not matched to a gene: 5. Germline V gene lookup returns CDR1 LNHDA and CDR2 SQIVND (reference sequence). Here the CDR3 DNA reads TGTGCCAGTAGTATAGGGACAGGAGTCTCAGATACGCAGTATTTT. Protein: CASSIGTGVSDTQYF.

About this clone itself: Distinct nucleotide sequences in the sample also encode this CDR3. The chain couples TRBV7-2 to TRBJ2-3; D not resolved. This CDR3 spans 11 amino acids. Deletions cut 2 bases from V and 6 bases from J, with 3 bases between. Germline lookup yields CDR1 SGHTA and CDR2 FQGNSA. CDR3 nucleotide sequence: TGTGCCAGCAGCTTAAGGGATACGCAGTATTTT. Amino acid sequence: CASSLRDTQYF.

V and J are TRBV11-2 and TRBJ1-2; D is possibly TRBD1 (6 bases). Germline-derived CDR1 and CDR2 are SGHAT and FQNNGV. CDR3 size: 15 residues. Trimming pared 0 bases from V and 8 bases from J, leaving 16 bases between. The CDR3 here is CASSLDGGTRRGYTF. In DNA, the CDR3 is TGTGCCAGCAGCTTAGACGGGGGGACAAGGCGCGGCTACACCTTC.

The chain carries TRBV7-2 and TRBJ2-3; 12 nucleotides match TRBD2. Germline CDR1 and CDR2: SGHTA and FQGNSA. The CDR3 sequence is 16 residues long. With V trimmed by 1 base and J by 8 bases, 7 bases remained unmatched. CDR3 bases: TGTGCCAGCAGCTTAGGGGCTAGCGGGAGGGCCGTTACGCAGTATTTT. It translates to CASSLGASGRAVTQYF.

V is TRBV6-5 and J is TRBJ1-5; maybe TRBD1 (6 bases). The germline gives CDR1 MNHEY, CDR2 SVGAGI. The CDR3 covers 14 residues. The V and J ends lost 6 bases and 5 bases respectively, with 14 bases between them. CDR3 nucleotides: TGTGCCAGCAGCCGTACAGGGAAAGATCAGCCCCAGCATTTT. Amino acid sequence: CASSRTGKDQPQHF.

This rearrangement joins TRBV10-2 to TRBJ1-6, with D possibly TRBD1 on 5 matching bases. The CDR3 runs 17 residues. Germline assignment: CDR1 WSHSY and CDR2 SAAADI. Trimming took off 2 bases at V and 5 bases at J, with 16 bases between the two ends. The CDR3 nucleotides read TGCGCCAGCAGTGAGACCCGTCTGGGACCCAATAATTCACCCCTCCACTTT. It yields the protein CASSETRLGPNNSPLHF.

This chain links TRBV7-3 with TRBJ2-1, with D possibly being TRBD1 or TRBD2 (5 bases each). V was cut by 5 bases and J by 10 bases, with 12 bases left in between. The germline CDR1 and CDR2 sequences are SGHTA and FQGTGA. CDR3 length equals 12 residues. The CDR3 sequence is CASSLPGTEQFF. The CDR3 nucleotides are TGTGCCAGCAGCCTACCAGGGACCGAGCAGTTCTTC.

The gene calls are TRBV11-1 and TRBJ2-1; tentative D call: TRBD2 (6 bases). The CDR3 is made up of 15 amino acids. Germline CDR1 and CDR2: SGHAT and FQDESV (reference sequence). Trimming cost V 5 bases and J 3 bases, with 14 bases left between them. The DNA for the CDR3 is TGTGCCAGCAGCCGGCGGGATCCCCGCTACAATGAGCAGTTCTTC. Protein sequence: CASSRRDPRYNEQFF.

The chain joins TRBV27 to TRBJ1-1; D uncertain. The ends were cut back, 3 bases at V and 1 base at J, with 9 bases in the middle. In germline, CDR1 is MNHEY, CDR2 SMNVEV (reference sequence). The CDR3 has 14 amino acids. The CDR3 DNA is TGTGCCAGCAGTTTTAACCGGGCGAACACTGAAGCTTTCTTT. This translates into CASSFNRANTEAFF.

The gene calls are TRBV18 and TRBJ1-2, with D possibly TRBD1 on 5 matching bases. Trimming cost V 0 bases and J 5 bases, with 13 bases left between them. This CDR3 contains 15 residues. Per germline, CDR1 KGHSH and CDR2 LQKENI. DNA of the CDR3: TGTGCCAGCTCACCACCTTACAGCCCAGGGTATGGCTACACCTTC. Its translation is CASSPPYSPGYGYTF.

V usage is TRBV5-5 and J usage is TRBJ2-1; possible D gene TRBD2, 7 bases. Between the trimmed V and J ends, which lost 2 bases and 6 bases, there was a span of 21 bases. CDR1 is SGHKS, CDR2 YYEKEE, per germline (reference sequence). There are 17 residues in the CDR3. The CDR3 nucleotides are TGTGCCAGCAGCTTCCGAGGGGGGGCCGAGGGGCTCAATGAGCAGTTCTTC. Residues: CASSFRGGAEGLNEQFF.

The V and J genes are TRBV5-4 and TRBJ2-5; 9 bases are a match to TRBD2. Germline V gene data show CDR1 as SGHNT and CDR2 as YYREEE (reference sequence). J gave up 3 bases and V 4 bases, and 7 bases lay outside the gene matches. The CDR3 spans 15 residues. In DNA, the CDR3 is TGTGCCAGCAGCCGGGGTAGCGGGAGAAAAGAGACCCAGTACTTC. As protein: CASSRGSGRKETQYF.

The CDR3 reads CASTQKNIQYF. The CDR3 nucleotides read TGTGCCAGTACCCAAAAAAACATTCAGTACTTC. The chain recombines TRBV19 with TRBJ2-4; unclear D gene. Trimming removed 7 bases at V and 4 bases at J, with 5 bases between. CDR3 length: 11 amino acids. From germline, CDR1 is LNHDA and CDR2 SQIVND (reference sequence).

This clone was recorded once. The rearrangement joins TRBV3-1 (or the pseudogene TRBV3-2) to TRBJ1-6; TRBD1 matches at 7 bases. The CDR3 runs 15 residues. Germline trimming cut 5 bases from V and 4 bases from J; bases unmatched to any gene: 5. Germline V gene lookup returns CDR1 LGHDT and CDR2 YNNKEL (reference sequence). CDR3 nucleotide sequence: TGTGCCAGCAGCAACCGGGACAGATATAATTCACCCCTCCACTTT. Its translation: CASSNRDRYNSPLHF.

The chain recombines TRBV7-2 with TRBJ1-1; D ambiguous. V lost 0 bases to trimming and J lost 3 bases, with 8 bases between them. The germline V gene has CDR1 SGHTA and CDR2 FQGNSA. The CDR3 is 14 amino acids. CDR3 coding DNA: TGTGCCAGCAGCTTAGCAGGGCCGTACACTGAAGCTTTCTTT. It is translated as CASSLAGPYTEAFF.

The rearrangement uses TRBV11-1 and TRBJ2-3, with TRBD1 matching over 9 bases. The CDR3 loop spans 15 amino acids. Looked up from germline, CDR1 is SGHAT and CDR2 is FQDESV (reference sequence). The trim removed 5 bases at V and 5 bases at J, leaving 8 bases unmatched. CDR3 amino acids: CASSPQQGAGDTQYF. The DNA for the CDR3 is TGTGCCAGCAGCCCTCAACAGGGGGCGGGAGATACGCAGTATTTT.

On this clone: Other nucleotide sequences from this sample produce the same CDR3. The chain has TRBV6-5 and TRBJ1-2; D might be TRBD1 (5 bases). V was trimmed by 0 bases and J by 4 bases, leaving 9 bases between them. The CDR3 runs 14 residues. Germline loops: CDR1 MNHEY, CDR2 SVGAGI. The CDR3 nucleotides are TGTGCCAGCAGTTACTCTCGGGGACCCTATGGCTACACCTTC. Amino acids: CASSYSRGPYGYTF.

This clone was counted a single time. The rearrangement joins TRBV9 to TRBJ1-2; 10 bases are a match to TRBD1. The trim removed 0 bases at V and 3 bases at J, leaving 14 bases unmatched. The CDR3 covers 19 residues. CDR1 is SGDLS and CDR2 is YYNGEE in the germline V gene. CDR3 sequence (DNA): TGTGCCAGCAGCGTAGCTCGGGACAGGGGATTATCCTGGGACTATGGCTACACCTTC. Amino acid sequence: CASSVARDRGLSWDYGYTF.

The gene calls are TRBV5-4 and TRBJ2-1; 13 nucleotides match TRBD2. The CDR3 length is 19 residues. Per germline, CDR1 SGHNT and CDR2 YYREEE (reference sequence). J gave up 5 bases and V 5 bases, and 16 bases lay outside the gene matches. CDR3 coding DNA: TGTGCCAGCAGTTACACATTCGCGGGACTAGCGGGAAGGGACAATGAGCAGTTCTTC. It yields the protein CASSYTFAGLAGRDNEQFF.

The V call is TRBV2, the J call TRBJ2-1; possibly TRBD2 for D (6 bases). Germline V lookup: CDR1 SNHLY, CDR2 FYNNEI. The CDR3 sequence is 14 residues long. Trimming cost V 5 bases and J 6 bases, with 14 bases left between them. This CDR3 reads CASSPTLGGNEQFF. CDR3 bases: TGTGCCAGCAGTCCCACTCTCGGGGGCAATGAGCAGTTCTTC.

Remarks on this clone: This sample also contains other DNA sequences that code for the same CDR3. The chain's CDR3 is CASSQGGGHEKLFF. CDR3 DNA: TGTGCCAGCAGCCAGGGGGGGGGACATGAAAAACTGTTTTTT. The rearrangement uses TRBV3-1 (or the pseudogene TRBV3-2) and TRBJ1-4; D perhaps matches TRBD1 (5 bases). V lost 3 bases, J lost 6 bases, and 11 bases lay in between. The V gene's germline CDR1 is LGHDT and CDR2 YNNKEL (reference sequence). CDR3 length equals 14 residues.

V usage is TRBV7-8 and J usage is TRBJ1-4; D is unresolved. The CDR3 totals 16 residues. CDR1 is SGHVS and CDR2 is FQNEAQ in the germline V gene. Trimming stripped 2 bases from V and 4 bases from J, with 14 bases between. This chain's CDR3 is CASSLLSGSGNEKLFF. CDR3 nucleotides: TGTGCCAGCAGCTTATTATCGGGGAGTGGTAATGAAAAACTGTTTTTT.

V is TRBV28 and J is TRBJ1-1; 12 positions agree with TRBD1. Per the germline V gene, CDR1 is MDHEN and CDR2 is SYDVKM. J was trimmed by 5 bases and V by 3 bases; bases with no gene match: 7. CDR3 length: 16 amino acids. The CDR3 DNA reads TGTGCCAGCAGTTTGCCGGGACAGGGGGCCGAGACTGAAGCTTTCTTT. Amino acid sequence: CASSLPGQGAETEAFF. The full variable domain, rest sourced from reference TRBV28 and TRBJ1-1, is DVKVTQSSRYLVKRTGEKVFLECVQDMDHENMFWYRQDPGLGLRLIYFSYDVKMKEKGDIPEGYSVSREKKERFSLILESASTNQTSMYLCASSLPGQGAETEAFFGQGTRLTVV.

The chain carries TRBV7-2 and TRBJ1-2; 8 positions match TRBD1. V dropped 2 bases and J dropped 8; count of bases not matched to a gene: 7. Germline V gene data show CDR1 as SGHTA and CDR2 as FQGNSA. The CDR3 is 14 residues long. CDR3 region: CASSLFGTGGGYTF. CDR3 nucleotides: TGTGCCAGCAGCTTATTCGGGACAGGCGGCGGCTACACCTTC.